This T cell receptor beta chain was identified during a study of shared clonotypes between healthy human individuals. Study findings and constraints: The study generally estimated greater richness for naive than memory subsets. Investigators expected sequencing depth to affect clonotype sharing among donors.

In this sample, this clone turned up a few times. Its antigen is currently unknown. The authors distributed each subset's genomic DNA evenly over several immunoSEQ plates. The data were produced by immunoSEQ multiplex PCR, yet TCRdb's version contains in-frame clones alone and is incomplete. The data hold 2.3 million or so clones, with approximately 93% observed a single time. This clonotype originated in a man between 18 and 29 years old in good health. Some clones in this sample may be carry-over from other donors' samples. The specimen sequenced was naive CD4+ T cells from PBMCs. Noted subset: CD45RA+ positively selected.

The CDR3 loop reads CASSPQERDGAFF. The CDR3 nucleotides are TGTGCCAGCTCACCACAGGAAAGGGACGGAGCTTTCTTT. The chain carries TRBV18 and TRBJ1-1; D is perhaps TRBD1 (5 bases). Germline CDR1 is KGHSH and CDR2 is LQKENI. The CDR3 contains 13 residues. V gave up 1 base and J gave up 10 bases, with 13 bases separating them.